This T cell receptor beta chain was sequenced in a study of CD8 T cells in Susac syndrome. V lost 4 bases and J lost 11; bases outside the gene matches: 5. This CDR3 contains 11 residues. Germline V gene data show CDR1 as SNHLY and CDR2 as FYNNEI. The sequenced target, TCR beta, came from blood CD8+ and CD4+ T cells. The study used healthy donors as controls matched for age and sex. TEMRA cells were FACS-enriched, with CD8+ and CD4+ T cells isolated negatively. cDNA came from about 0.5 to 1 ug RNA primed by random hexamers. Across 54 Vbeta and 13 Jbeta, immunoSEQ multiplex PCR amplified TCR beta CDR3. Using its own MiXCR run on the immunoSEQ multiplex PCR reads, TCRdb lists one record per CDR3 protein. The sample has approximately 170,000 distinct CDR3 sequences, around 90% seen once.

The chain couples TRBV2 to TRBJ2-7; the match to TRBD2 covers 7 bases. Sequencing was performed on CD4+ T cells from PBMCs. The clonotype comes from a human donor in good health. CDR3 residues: CASSGTSVKYF. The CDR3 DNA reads TGTGCCAGCAGTGGGACTAGTGTCAAGTACTTC. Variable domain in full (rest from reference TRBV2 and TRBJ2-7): EPEVTQTPSHQVTQMGQEVILRCVPISNHLYFYWYRQILGQKVEFLVSFYNNEISEKSEIFDDQFSVERPDGSNFTLKIRSTKLEDSAMYFCASSGTSVKYFGPGTRLTVT.